This TCR beta chain is from a study of shared clonotypes between healthy human individuals. In the study overall: The study drew on a couple of women and a few men aged 18 to 49 as donors. The study's findings and limits: Depth was large, yet rarefaction showed that sorted-subset sequencing was incomplete. The sharing of about 5.3% of naive CD4 clonotypes was seen across a few donors. Having only a few donors restricted how much genetic and exposure-history diversity was captured.

Trimming left V 5 bases short and J 5 bases short, with 12 bases between. Germline CDR1 SGHRS, CDR2 YFSETQ. CDR3 size: 13 residues. In its sample, this clone was seen once. The antigen is not known. Sequencing was performed with immunoSEQ multiplex PCR; in TCRdb, only in-frame clones are kept and a portion is missing. The sample includes about 1.1 million clones, 77% of them seen just once. The sample comprised memory CD4+ T cells from PBMCs. The subset was: CD45RA-negative fraction. The chain links TRBV5-1 to TRBJ2-3; the D gene is possibly TRBD2 (6 bases). This TCR came from a man aged 18-30 years in good health. Some clones in this sample may be carry-over from other donors' samples. The CDR3 loop is CASRVASVDTQYF. In DNA form, the CDR3 reads TGCGCCAGCAGGGTTGCTAGCGTAGATACGCAGTATTTT.